These 29 T cell receptor beta chains share one sample of origin, sequenced in a study of glioma-infiltrating T cells. Using RNA template, CDR3s of TCR alpha and beta were amplified with iRepertoire arm-PCR. TCRdb reprocessed the multiplex PCR reads with MiXCR, giving one entry per CDR3 protein. The table shows more than 350,000 distinct CDR3 sequences, with more than 35% occurring only once. The sample taken for sequencing was glioma tissue, nonneoplastic brain tissue, or PBMCs (not recorded which). The receptors were gathered from a human donor with low-grade glioma or glioblastoma, undergoing nonglioma brain surgery, or in good health (not recorded which).

As to this clonotype: At one of its ends the junction is not consistent with the germline gene, which may arise from a read error. The chain uses TRBV19 and TRBJ1-4; D is ambiguous. Germline CDR1 LNHDA, CDR2 SQIVND (reference sequence). This CDR3 has 16 residues. The CDR3 nucleotides are TGTGCTAGTAGTGCTCCGCTCGGACGAGGTAATGAAAAACTGTTTTTT. Its protein product is CASSAPLGRGNEKLFF. The variable domain in full, with the rest retrieved from reference TRBV19 and TRBJ1-4, is DGGITQSPKYLFRKEGQNVTLSCEQNLNHDAMYWYRQDPGQGLRLIYYSQIVNDFQKGDIAEGYSVSREKKESFPLTVTSAQKNPTAFYLCASSAPLGRGNEKLFFGSGTQLSVL.

The CDR3 nucleotides are TGTGCCAGCAGCTCCCCGATTGACAATGAGCAGTTCTTC. Protein product: CASSSPIDNEQFF. The chain carries TRBV7-9 and TRBJ2-1; D remains ambiguous. The V and J ends lost 4 bases and 5 bases respectively, with 9 bases between them. The CDR3 loop spans 13 amino acids. Germline V CDR1 and CDR2: SEHNR, FQNEAQ (reference sequence).

On this clonotype itself: Given a much more abundant clone one base away, this may be a read error. V and J are TRBV6-2 or TRBV6-3 and TRBJ2-7; D is ambiguous. Trimming took 1 base from V and 7 from J, leaving 17 bases between them. The CDR3 consists of 15 residues. The germline V gene encodes CDR1 MNHEY and CDR2 SVGEGT. The CDR3 spells CASSYFGPPRNEQYF. The CDR3 DNA follows: TGTGCCAGCAGTTACTTCGGGCCTCCTCGCAATGAGCAGTACTTC.

This chain joins TRBV28 and TRBJ1-5; D is unclear. The CDR3 is 14 residues long. V was cut by 6 bases and J by 0 bases, with 9 bases left in between. Germline V gene data show CDR1 as MDHEN and CDR2 as SYDVKM. The CDR3 sequence is CASRWKNSNQPQHF. In DNA, the CDR3 is TGTGCCAGCAGATGGAAGAATAGCAATCAGCCCCAGCATTTT.

The chain joins TRBV11-3 to TRBJ2-4; a weak D match, TRBD1 (5 bases). The CDR3 has 15 residues. V shed 5 bases and J shed 2 bases, with 13 bases lying between them. Germline V gene data show CDR1 as SGHNT and CDR2 as YENEEA. The CDR3 is CASSPSAGPKNIQYF. The CDR3 bases are TGTGCCAGCAGCCCTTCGGCAGGGCCCAAAAACATTCAGTACTTC.

The gene calls are TRBV2 and TRBJ1-1; the D is unclear. Germline-derived CDR1 and CDR2 are SNHLY and FYNNEI. Trimming removed 6 bases from V and 2 bases from J, with 16 bases in between. The CDR3 is 15 residues long. CDR3 region: CASSPPLPSNTEAFF. DNA of the CDR3: TGTGCCAGCAGCCCCCCCTTGCCAAGTAACACTGAAGCTTTCTTT.

This clonotype has ten or more counts. The chain combines TRBV20-1 with TRBJ2-5; 8 positions agree with TRBD2. V lost 3 bases to trimming and J lost 2 bases; unmatched junction nucleotides: 8. The germline CDR1 and CDR2 sequences are DFQATT and SNEGSKA (reference sequence). The CDR3 sequence is 15 residues long. The CDR3: CSASVRGRMQETQYF. CDR3 bases: TGCAGTGCTAGCGTCCGCGGGAGGATGCAAGAGACCCAGTACTTC.

This clonotype was seen only once. A much larger clone differs by one base, so this may be a read error. This rearrangement joins TRBV15 to TRBJ2-7; D may correspond to TRBD1 or TRBD2 (5 bases each). Looked up from germline, CDR1 is LNHNV and CDR2 is YYDKDF (reference sequence). The CDR3 sequence is 15 residues long. Between the trimmed V and J ends, which lost 3 bases and 5 bases, there was a span of 17 bases. The chain's CDR3 is CATSRDRLGDHEQYF. In nucleotides, the CDR3 is TGTGCCACCAGCAGGGACCGCCTAGGGGACCACGAGCAGTACTTC.

This clonotype was found a few times. The gene calls are TRBV28 and TRBJ1-1; D might be TRBD1 (5 bases). With 7 bases removed from V and 1 base from J, the gap between germline ends came to 10 bases. The germline V gene has CDR1 MDHEN and CDR2 SYDVKM. This CDR3 has 13 amino acids. CDR3 region: CASTGGPNTEAFF. In DNA, the CDR3 is TGTGCCAGCACCGGGGGACCGAACACTGAAGCTTTCTTT.

Turning to this clonotype: A much more abundant neighbour one base away suggests this may be a read error. This rearrangement joins TRBV27 to TRBJ2-1; 7 bases line up with TRBD2. Germline V lookup: CDR1 MNHEY, CDR2 SMNVEV (reference sequence). The CDR3 spans 16 residues. V gave up 2 bases and J gave up 4 bases; unmatched junction bases: 8. The DNA of the CDR3 is TGTGCCAGCAGTTTAACGAATAGCGGGCTATACAATGAGCAGTTCTTC. Translation: CASSLTNSGLYNEQFF.

Details on this clonotype: One junction end disagrees with the germline gene, perhaps due to a read error. This rearrangement joins TRBV6-1 to TRBJ2-3; D uncertain. The CDR3 is 16 amino acids. In germline, CDR1 is MNHNS, CDR2 SASEGT. The CDR3 reads CATSDFSTQGTDTQYF. CDR3 nucleotides: TGTGCCACCAGTGATTTTTCCACTCAGGGCACAGATACGCAGTATTTT.

This clonotype came up once. A much larger clone lies one base from this, so it may be a read error. This sequence joins TRBV20-1 and TRBJ1-5; 10 bases map to TRBD1. V lost 5 bases to trimming and J lost 15 bases; unmatched junction nucleotides: 19. CDR3 length: 15 residues. Germline CDR1 is DFQATT and CDR2 is SNEGSKA (reference sequence). The CDR3 is CSADRGTGASRGRHF. As DNA, the CDR3 is TGCAGTGCTGATCGCGGGACAGGGGCAAGCCGGGGCCGGCATTTT.

CDR3: CSVRGMTGSSYNEQFF. The CDR3 nucleotides read TGCAGTGTTAGGGGAATGACAGGGAGCTCCTACAATGAGCAGTTCTTC. The J gene is TRBJ2-1, the V gene TRBV20-1; 7 nucleotides align to TRBD1. The CDR3 sequence is 16 residues long. Germline CDR1 reads DFQATT; CDR2 reads SNEGSKA (reference sequence). V dropped 7 bases and J dropped 0; count of bases not matched to a gene: 12.

The chain carries TRBV6-2 or TRBV6-3 and TRBJ2-4, with unresolved D. CDR1 and CDR2 from the germline V gene are MNHEY and SVGEGT. This CDR3 has 11 amino acids. The V end lost 2 bases, the J end lost 9 bases, and 5 bases lay between the germline ends. The CDR3 loop is CASSYPFIQYF. CDR3 nucleotide sequence: TGTGCCAGCAGTTACCCATTCATTCAGTACTTC.

This clonotype was detected a few times. A much bigger clone sits one base away, suggesting this may be a read error. The V call is TRBV27, the J call TRBJ1-1; no firm D call. In germline, CDR1 is MNHEY, CDR2 SMNVEV (reference sequence). Trimming shortened V by 3 bases and J by 1 base, and 9 bases separated the two germline ends. There are 14 residues in the CDR3. Here the CDR3 reads CASSFRTGNTEAFF. Written as DNA, the CDR3 is TGTGCCAGCAGTTTCCGGACGGGGAACACTGAAGCTTTCTTT.

Concerning this clonotype: It may be a read error: a sequence one base away is much more abundant. This rearrangement joins TRBV27 to TRBJ2-5; the D is unclear. The length of the CDR3 is 13 residues. Germline-derived CDR1 and CDR2 are MNHEY and SMNVEV (reference sequence). The CDR3 is CASSFLGMETHYF. The CDR3 region has the DNA TGTGCCAGCAGTTTCTTAGGGATGGAGACCCATTACTTC.

This sequence joins TRBV7-9 and TRBJ2-7, with unresolved D. The CDR3 extends over 13 amino acids. The V end was cut by 4 bases, the J end by 3 bases, with 10 bases between. Germline CDR1 reads SEHNR; CDR2 reads FQNEAQ (reference sequence). The CDR3 sequence is CASSSLQGYEQYF. CDR3 coding DNA: TGTGCCAGCAGCTCATTACAAGGCTACGAGCAGTACTTC.

The sample holds a few counts of this clonotype. For the CDR3, the DNA is TGTGCCACCAGCAGAGATAGGCAGGGAGGCTACGAGCAGTACTTC. This codes for CATSRDRQGGYEQYF. V gene TRBV15 combines with J gene TRBJ2-7; a weak D match, TRBD2 (6 bases). The germline gives CDR1 LNHNV, CDR2 YYDKDF (reference sequence). CDR3 length equals 15 residues. V gave up 0 bases and J gave up 3 bases, with 12 bases separating them.

This clonotype has a handful of counts. The CDR3 DNA follows: TGCAGTGCTTTGGACAGGGAAAGTCAGCCCCAGCATTTT. Protein product: CSALDRESQPQHF. The chain combines TRBV20-1 with TRBJ1-5, with TRBD1 matching over 8 bases. The germline V gene encodes CDR1 DFQATT and CDR2 SNEGSKA (reference sequence). Trimming removed 5 bases from V and 6 bases from J; junction bases left unmatched: 6. CDR3 length: 13 amino acids.

J is TRBJ1-4 and V is TRBV7-2; D gene ambiguous. Trimming shortened V by 5 bases and J by 1 base, and 11 bases separated the two germline ends. Looked up from germline, CDR1 is SGHTA and CDR2 is FQGNSA. The CDR3 loop spans 15 amino acids. In DNA, the CDR3 is TGTGCCAGCAGCGTCATAGCGGGAACTAATGAAAAACTGTTTTTT. Protein: CASSVIAGTNEKLFF.

V gene TRBV7-9 combines with J gene TRBJ2-7; 9 bases agree with TRBD2. The V and J ends lost 2 bases and 0 bases, in that order; junction bases with no gene match: 20. This CDR3 region has 21 residues. The germline gives CDR1 SEHNR, CDR2 FQNEAQ (reference sequence). CDR3 in amino acids: CASSLSVLGLAPFESSYEQYF. DNA for the CDR3: TGTGCCAGCAGCTTATCCGTCCTTGGACTAGCGCCCTTTGAGAGCTCCTACGAGCAGTACTTC.

In regard to this clonotype: This sequence may be a read error, since a much larger clone differs from it by one base. The chain has TRBV6-5 and TRBJ1-1; D ambiguous. The CDR3 covers 12 residues. Per germline, CDR1 MNHEY and CDR2 SVGAGI. The ends were cut back, 5 bases at V and 8 bases at J, with 12 bases in the middle. This CDR3 is CASSTIKVEAFF. CDR3 in DNA: TGTGCCAGCAGTACAATTAAGGTCGAAGCTTTCTTT.

The chain carries TRBV10-3 and TRBJ1-1; D possibly corresponds to TRBD1 (5 bases). Germline assignment: CDR1 ENHRY and CDR2 SYGVKD. This CDR3 has 16 residues. Trimming pared 4 bases from V and 1 base from J, leaving 16 bases between. CDR3 in DNA: TGTGCCATCAGTGGAAGCTCAGGGAAGGGGAACACTGAAGCTTTCTTT. It codes for CAISGSSGKGNTEAFF.

This clonotype was seen only a few times. This rearrangement joins TRBV14 to TRBJ2-7, with TRBD2 matching over 11 bases. Germline lookup yields CDR1 SGHDN and CDR2 FVKESK. Trimming cost V 5 bases and J 3 bases; bases outside gene matches: 6. The CDR3 is made up of 15 amino acids. In DNA form, the CDR3 reads TGTGCCAGCAGCGAACTAGCGGGAGTCAACTACGAGCAGTACTTC. Amino acids: CASSELAGVNYEQYF.

Worth noting for this clonotype: A much bigger clone sits one base away, suggesting this may be a read error. The chain employs TRBV28 and TRBJ1-6; D not certain. Germline lookup yields CDR1 MDHEN and CDR2 SYDVKM. The V end lost 5 bases, the J end lost 16 bases, and 18 bases lay between the germline ends. This CDR3 has 13 residues. CDR3 residues: CASSLSMWLGLHF. The CDR3 DNA follows: TGTGCCAGCAGTCTCTCGATGTGGCTAGGGCTCCACTTT.

V is TRBV28 and J is TRBJ1-2; D not certain. The germline gives CDR1 MDHEN, CDR2 SYDVKM. Between the trimmed V and J ends, which lost 6 bases and 0 bases, there was a span of 14 bases. This CDR3 spans 15 amino acids. Here the CDR3 reads CASSAQYAPNYGYTF. The CDR3, as DNA: TGTGCCAGCAGCGCCCAGTATGCACCTAACTATGGCTACACCTTC.

This clonotype has more than one count but fewer than ten. This chain's CDR3 is CASRLAGIRDNYNEQFF. The CDR3, as DNA: TGTGCCAGCAGGCTAGCGGGAATAAGGGATAACTACAATGAGCAGTTCTTC. The chain links TRBV6-2 or TRBV6-3 to TRBJ2-1; 9 nucleotides line up with TRBD2. In germline, CDR1 is MNHEY, CDR2 SVGEGT. This CDR3 has 17 amino acids. With V trimmed by 6 bases and J by 3 bases, 12 bases remained unmatched.

This rearrangement joins TRBV19 to TRBJ1-1; D call uncertain. CDR3 size: 16 residues. Trimming took off 3 bases at V and 0 bases at J, with 14 bases between the two ends. Germline CDR1 and CDR2: LNHDA and SQIVND (reference sequence). This CDR3 reads CASSIPLHGLNTEAFF. CDR3 DNA: TGTGCCAGTAGTATTCCTCTTCACGGTTTGAACACTGAAGCTTTCTTT.

The chain recombines TRBV27 with TRBJ2-1; TRBD2 agrees at 7 bases. The V segment lost 8 bases and the J segment 2 bases; nucleotides outside the gene matches: 6. Germline values: CDR1 MNHEY, CDR2 SMNVEV (reference sequence). The CDR3 consists of 14 residues. CDR3 coding DNA: TGTGCCAGCGGTTCAGCGGGACCCTACAATGAGCAGTTCTTC. It encodes CASGSAGPYNEQFF.